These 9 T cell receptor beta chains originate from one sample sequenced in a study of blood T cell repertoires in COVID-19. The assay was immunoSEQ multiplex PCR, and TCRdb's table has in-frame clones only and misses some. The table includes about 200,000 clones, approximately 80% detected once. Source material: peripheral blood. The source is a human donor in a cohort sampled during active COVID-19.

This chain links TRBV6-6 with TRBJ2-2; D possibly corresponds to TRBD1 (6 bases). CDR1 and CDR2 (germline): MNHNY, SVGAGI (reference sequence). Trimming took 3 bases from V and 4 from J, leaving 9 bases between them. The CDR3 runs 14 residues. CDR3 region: CASSYRGSTGELFF. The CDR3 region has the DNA TGTGCCAGCAGTTATAGGGGGAGCACCGGGGAGCTGTTTTTT.

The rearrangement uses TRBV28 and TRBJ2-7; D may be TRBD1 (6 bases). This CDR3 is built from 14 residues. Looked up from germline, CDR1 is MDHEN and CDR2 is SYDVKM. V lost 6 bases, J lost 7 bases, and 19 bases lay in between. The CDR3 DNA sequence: TGTGCCAGCAGGACAACAGGGTCCCGTTGGGAGCAGTACTTC. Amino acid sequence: CASRTTGSRWEQYF.

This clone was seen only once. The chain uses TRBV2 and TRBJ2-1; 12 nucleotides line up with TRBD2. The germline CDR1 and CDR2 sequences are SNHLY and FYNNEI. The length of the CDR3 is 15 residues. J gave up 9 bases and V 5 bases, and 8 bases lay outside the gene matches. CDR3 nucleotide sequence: TGTGCCAGCAGTAGACTAGCGGGAGTTATGGGTGAGCAGTTCTTC. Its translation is CASSRLAGVMGEQFF. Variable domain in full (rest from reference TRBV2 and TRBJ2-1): EPEVTQTPSHQVTQMGQEVILRCVPISNHLYFYWYRQILGQKVEFLVSFYNNEISEKSEIFDDQFSVERPDGSNFTLKIRSTKLEDSAMYFCASSRLAGVMGEQFFGPGTRLTVL.

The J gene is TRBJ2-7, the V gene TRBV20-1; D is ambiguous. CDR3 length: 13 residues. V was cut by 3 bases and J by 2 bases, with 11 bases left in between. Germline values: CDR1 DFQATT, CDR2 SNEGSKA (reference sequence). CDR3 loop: CSASKSPAYEQYF. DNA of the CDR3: TGCAGTGCTAGTAAGTCTCCGGCCTACGAGCAGTACTTC.

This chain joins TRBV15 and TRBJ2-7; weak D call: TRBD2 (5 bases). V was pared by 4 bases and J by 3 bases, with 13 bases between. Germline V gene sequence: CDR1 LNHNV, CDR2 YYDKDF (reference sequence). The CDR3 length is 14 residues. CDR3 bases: TGTGCCACCAGCATGCTCGCCGGGAACTACGAGCAGTACTTC. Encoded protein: CATSMLAGNYEQYF.

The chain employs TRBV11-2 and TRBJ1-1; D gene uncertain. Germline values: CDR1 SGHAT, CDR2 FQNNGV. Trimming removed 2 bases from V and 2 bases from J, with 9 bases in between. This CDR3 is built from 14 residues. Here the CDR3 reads CASSLRGGNTEAFF. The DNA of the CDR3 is TGTGCCAGCAGCTTACGGGGTGGAAACACTGAAGCTTTCTTT. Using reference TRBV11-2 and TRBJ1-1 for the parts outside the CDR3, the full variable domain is EAGVAQSPRYKIIEKRQSVAFWCNPISGHATLYWYQQILGQGPKLLIQFQNNGVVDDSQLPKDRFSAERLKGVDSTLKIQPAKLEDSAVYLCASSLRGGNTEAFFGQGTRLTVV.

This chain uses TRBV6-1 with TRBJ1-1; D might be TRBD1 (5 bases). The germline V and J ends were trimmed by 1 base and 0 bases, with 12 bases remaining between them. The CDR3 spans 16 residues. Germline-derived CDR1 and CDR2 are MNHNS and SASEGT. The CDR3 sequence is CASSEEGGALNTEAFF. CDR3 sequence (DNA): TGTGCCAGCAGTGAAGAGGGAGGGGCCCTGAACACTGAAGCTTTCTTT.

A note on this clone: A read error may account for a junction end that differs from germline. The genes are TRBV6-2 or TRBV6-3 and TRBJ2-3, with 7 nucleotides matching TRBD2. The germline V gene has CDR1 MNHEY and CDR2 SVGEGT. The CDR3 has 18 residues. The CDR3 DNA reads TGTGCCGGCAGTTACTCGAAGTCAAGCGGGGAATACACAGATACGCAGTATTTT. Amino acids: CAGSYSKSSGEYTDTQYF.

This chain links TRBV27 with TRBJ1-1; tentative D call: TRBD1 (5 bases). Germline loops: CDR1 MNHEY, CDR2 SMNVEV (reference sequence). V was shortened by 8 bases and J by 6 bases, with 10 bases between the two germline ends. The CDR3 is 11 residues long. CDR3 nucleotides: TGTGCCAGCGGAACGGGGGCTGAAGCTTTCTTT. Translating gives CASGTGAEAFF.